Listed below are T cell receptor beta chains from one sample, sequenced in a study of T cell responses to AZD1222 COVID-19 vaccine. TCRdb's copy holds only in-frame clones and misses some; the assay was immunoSEQ multiplex PCR. There are some 170,000 clones in the sample; 90% occur only once, and more than 3.5% lies in the top ten. The source material was peripheral blood, sampled 28 days after the second dose of the MenACWY control vaccine. The receptors stem from an adult who received the MenACWY meningococcal vaccine as a control. CDR3s include the opening cysteine and the closing phenylalanine or tryptophan. Each record gives: CDR3 DNA, CDR3 protein, clone size, J gene, V gene, D gene. The D gene is left open where the match is weak. The size entry is marked missing in some rows and otherwise reads once, few, many or a size class.

TGTGCCAGCAGAAGGAGACAGGGGAAGGATGGCTACACCTTC CASRRRQGKDGYTF NA TRBJ1-2 TRBV21-1 NA
TGTGCGGGGAAGGCTTTCGAACCCACTGAAGCTTTCTTT CAGKAFEPTEAFF NA TRBJ1-1 TRBV12-3/TRBV12-4 NA
TGCAGCGTTGCCCCCCAGGGGGCGCGGGTCACTGAAGCTTTCTTT CSVAPQGARVTEAFF once TRBJ1-1 TRBV29-1 TRBD1
TGTGCCAGCAGCGGGGGACAGGCAACGGGTGGCTACACCTTC CASSGGQATGGYTF NA TRBJ1-2 TRBV28 TRBD1
TGTGCCAGTAGTATAGCACCCGAGAGCGCTGAAGCTTTCTTT CASSIAPESAEAFF NA TRBJ1-1 TRBV19 NA
TGTGCCAGCAGCATGCAGCCGGGACTACTTTACTACAATGAGCAGTTCTTC CASSMQPGLLYYNEQFF NA TRBJ2-1 TRBV7-3 TRBD2
TGTGCCAGCAGTTACTCCGGGGGGATCGGGGAGCTGTTTTTT CASSYSGGIGELFF NA TRBJ2-2 TRBV6-6 TRBD2
TGCAGTGCTAAGGAGGATACGCAGTATTTT CSAKEDTQYF NA TRBJ2-3 TRBV20-1 NA
TGCGCCTCAAAAGCGGGGGATTCCTACGAGCAGTACTTC CASKAGDSYEQYF NA TRBJ2-7 TRBV5-1 TRBD2
TGTGCCAGCAGCAAAGAAACTAGCGGGCGTTACGAGCAGTACTTC CASSKETSGRYEQYF once TRBJ2-7 TRBV21-1 NA
TGTGCCAGCTCACCCCCTCGGGAACACACCGGGGAGCTGTTTTTT CASSPPREHTGELFF NA TRBJ2-2 TRBV18 NA
TGTGCCAGCAGCCCACTAGCGGCGGAGACCCAGTACTTC CASSPLAAETQYF NA TRBJ2-5 TRBV7-2 TRBD2
TGTGCCAGCAGCTTCTGGGACAAGCAGTACTTC CASSFWDKQYF NA TRBJ2-7 TRBV7-9 NA